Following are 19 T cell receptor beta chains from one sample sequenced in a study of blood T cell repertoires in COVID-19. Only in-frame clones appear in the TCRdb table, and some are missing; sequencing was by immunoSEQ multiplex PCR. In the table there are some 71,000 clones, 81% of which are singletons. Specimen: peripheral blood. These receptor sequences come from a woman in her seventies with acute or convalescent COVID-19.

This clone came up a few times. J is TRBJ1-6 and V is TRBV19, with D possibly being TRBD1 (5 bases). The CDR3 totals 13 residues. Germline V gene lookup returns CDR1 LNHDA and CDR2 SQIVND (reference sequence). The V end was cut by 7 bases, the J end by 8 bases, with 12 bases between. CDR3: CASKSQGDSPLHF. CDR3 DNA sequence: TGTGCCAGTAAGAGCCAGGGTGATTCACCCCTCCACTTT.

The CDR3 is CASSYGTGGEQYF. The CDR3 DNA reads as TGTGCCAGCAGTTACGGGACAGGCGGCGAGCAGTACTTC. This chain connects TRBV6-6 to TRBJ2-7, with TRBD1 matching over 8 bases. The CDR3 has 13 amino acids. V lost 2 bases, J lost 6 bases, and 3 bases stayed unmatched. Germline CDR1 MNHNY, CDR2 SVGAGI (reference sequence).

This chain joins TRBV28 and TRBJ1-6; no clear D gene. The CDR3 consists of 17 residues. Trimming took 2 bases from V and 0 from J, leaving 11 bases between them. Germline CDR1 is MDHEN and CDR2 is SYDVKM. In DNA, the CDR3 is TGTGCCAGCAGTTTACTTACCCGGGGCTCCTATAATTCACCCCTCCACTTT. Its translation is CASSLLTRGSYNSPLHF.

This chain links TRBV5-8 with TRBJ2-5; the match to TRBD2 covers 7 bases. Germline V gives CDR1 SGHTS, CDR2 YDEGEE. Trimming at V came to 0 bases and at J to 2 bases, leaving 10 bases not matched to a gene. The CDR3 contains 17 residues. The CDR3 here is CASSLGLASPTQETQYF. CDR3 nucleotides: TGTGCCAGCAGCTTGGGACTAGCATCCCCAACTCAAGAGACCCAGTACTTC. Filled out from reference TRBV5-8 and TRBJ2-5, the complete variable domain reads EAGVTQSPTHLIKTRGQQATLRCSPISGHTSVYWYQQALGLGLQFLLWYDEGEERNRGNFPPRFSGRQFPNYSSELNVNALELEDSALYLCASSLGLASPTQETQYFGPGTRLLVL.

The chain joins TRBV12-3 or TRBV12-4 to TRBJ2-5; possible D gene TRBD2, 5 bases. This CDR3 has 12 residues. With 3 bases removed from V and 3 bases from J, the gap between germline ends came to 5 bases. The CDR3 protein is CASSLEEETQYF. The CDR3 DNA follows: TGTGCCAGCAGTTTGGAGGAAGAGACCCAGTACTTC.

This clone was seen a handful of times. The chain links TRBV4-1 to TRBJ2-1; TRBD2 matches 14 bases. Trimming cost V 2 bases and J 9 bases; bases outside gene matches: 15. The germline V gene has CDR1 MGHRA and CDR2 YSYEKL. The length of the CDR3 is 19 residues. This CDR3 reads CASSQTSGLAGEWVGEQFF. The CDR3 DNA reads TGCGCCAGCAGCCAAACTTCGGGACTAGCGGGAGAGTGGGTGGGTGAGCAGTTCTTC.

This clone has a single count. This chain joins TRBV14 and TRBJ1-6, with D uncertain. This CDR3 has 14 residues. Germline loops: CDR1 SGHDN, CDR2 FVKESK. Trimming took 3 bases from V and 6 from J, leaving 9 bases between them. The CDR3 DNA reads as TGTGCCAGCAGCCACCGAAACAGTAATTCACCCCTCCACTTT. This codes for CASSHRNSNSPLHF.

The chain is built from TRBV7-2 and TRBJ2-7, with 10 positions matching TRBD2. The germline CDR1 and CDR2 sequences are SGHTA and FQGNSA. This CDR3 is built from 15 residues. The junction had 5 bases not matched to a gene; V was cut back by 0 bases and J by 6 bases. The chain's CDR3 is CASSLALAGEAEQYF. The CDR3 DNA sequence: TGTGCCAGCAGCTTAGCGCTAGCGGGAGAAGCCGAGCAGTACTTC.

CDR3 sequence reads: CASSEKTSTDTQYF. CDR3 sequence (DNA): TGTGCCAGCAGTGAAAAAACTAGCACAGATACGCAGTATTTT. V is TRBV25-1 and J is TRBJ2-3; D unclear. The CDR3 sequence is 14 residues long. With 2 bases removed from V and 0 bases from J, the gap between germline ends came to 6 bases. In germline, CDR1 is MGHDK, CDR2 SYGVNS.

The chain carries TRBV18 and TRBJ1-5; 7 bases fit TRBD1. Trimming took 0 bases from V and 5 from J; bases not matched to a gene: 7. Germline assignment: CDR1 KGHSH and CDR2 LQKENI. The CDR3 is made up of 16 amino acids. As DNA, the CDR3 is TGTGCCAGCTCACCACCCGAACAGGGGAGCGATCAGCCCCAGCATTTT. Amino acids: CASSPPEQGSDQPQHF.

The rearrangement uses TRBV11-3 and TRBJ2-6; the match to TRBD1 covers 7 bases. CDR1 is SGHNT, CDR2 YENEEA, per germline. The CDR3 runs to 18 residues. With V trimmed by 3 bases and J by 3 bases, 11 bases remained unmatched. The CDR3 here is CASSFRQGSSGGANVLTF. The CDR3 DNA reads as TGTGCCAGCAGCTTCAGACAGGGAAGTAGTGGTGGGGCCAACGTCCTGACTTTC.

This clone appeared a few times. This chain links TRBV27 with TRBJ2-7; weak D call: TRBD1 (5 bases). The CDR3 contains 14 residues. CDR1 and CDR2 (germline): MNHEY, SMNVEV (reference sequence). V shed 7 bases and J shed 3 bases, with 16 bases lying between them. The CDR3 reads CASMGRPRSYEQYF. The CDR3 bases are TGTGCCAGCATGGGGCGGCCTAGAAGCTACGAGCAGTACTTC.

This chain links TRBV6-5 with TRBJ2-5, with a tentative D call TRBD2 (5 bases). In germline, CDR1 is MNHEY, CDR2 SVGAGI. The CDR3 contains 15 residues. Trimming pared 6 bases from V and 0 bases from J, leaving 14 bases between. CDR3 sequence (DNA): TGTGCCAGCAGGGACCTCGGGAATTACCAAGAGACCCAGTACTTC. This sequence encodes CASRDLGNYQETQYF.

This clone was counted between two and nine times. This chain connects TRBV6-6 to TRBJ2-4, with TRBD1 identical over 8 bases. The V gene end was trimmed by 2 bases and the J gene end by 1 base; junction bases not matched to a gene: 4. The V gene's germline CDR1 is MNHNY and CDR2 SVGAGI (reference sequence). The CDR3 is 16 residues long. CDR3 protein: CASSYTRQGAKNIQYF. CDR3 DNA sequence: TGTGCCAGCAGTTACACCAGACAGGGGGCCAAAAACATTCAGTACTTC.

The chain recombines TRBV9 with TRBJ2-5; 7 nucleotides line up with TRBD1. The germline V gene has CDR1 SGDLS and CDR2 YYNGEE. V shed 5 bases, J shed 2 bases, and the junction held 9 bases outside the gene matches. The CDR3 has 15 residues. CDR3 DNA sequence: TGTGCCAGCAGTGAGACAGGGCTAAGTCAAGAGACCCAGTACTTC. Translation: CASSETGLSQETQYF. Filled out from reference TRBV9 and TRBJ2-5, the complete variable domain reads DSGVTQTPKHLITATGQRVTLRCSPRSGDLSVYWYQQSLDQGLQFLIQYYNGEERAKGNILERFSAQQFPDLHSELNLSSLELGDSALYFCASSETGLSQETQYFGPGTRLLVL.

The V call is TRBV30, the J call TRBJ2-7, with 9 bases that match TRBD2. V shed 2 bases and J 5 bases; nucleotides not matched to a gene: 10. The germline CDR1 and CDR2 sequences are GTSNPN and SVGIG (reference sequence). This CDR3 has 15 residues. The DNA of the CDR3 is TGTGCCTGGAGTACCGGGGCGGGAGGGCCCAACGAGCAGTACTTC. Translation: CAWSTGAGGPNEQYF.

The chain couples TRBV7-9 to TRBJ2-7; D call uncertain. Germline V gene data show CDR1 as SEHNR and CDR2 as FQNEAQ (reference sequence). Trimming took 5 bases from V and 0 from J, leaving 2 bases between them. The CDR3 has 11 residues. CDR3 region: CASSHSYEQYF. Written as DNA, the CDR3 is TGTGCCAGCAGCCACTCCTACGAGCAGTACTTC.

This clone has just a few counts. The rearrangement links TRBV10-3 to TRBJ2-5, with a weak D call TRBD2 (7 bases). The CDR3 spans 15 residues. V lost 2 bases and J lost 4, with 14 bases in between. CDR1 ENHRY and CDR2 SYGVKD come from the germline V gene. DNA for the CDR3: TGTGCCATCAGTGAGGTTCGGGGGGCCGGAGAGACCCAGTACTTC. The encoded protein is CAISEVRGAGETQYF.

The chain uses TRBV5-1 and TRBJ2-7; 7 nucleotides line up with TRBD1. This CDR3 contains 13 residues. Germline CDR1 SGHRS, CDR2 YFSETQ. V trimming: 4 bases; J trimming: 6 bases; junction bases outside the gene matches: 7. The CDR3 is CASSAQQGSEQYF. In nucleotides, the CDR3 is TGCGCCAGCAGCGCCCAACAGGGGAGCGAGCAGTACTTC.